Below, 16 T cell receptor beta chains from the same sample are listed, as sequenced in a study of control samples from healthy donors and cancer patients. The repertoire was sequenced with immunoSEQ multiplex PCR; TCRdb's copy has only in-frame clones and lacks some. Here the sample spans 100,000 to 150,000 clones, roughly 90% being singletons. The sequenced material came from blood. The receptor set was obtained from a man aged 18 to 30 in good health.

The V and J genes are TRBV29-1 and TRBJ1-1, with a tentative D call TRBD1 (5 bases). CDR1 and CDR2 from the germline V gene are SQVTM and ANQGSEA. The CDR3 extends over 14 amino acids. V lost 6 bases to trimming and J lost 1 base, with 15 bases between them. The CDR3 spells CSVAPQGWNTEAFF. DNA for the CDR3: TGCAGCGTCGCCCCCCAGGGTTGGAACACTGAAGCTTTCTTT.

This chain uses TRBV5-4 with TRBJ2-5, with 12 nucleotides matching TRBD2. Germline V gene lookup returns CDR1 SGHNT and CDR2 YYREEE (reference sequence). J was trimmed by 4 bases and V by 6 bases; bases with no gene match: 7. The CDR3 has 15 amino acids. As DNA, the CDR3 is TGTGCCAGCATGACTAGCGGGGGATCTTCAGAGACCCAGTACTTC. Translated: CASMTSGGSSETQYF.

V usage is TRBV7-9 and J usage is TRBJ2-3; 10 bases fit TRBD2. The CDR3 runs to 16 residues. The germline gives CDR1 SEHNR, CDR2 FQNEAQ (reference sequence). With 5 bases clipped from V and 6 bases from J, the junction kept 11 bases outside the gene matches. CDR3 sequence (DNA): TGTGCCAGCAGCAGAAATGGAATAGCGGGGGGTGATACGCAGTATTTT. Protein product: CASSRNGIAGGDTQYF.

This clone was detected once. This chain uses TRBV4-2 with TRBJ1-2; maybe TRBD1 (5 bases). This CDR3 has 17 amino acids. Trimming took off 1 base at V and 0 bases at J, with 15 bases between the two ends. Per germline, CDR1 LGHNA and CDR2 YNFKEQ. CDR3 region: CASSQAAAGTANYGYTF. The DNA for the CDR3 is TGTGCCAGCAGCCAAGCCGCCGCCGGGACGGCTAACTATGGCTACACCTTC.

This chain connects TRBV19 to TRBJ1-5; D call uncertain. Trimming shortened V by 3 bases and J by 5 bases, and 11 bases separated the two germline ends. The germline V gene encodes CDR1 LNHDA and CDR2 SQIVND (reference sequence). The CDR3 spans 14 residues. This CDR3 reads CASSIGEPYQPQHF. The DNA for the CDR3 is TGTGCCAGTAGTATTGGAGAGCCCTATCAGCCCCAGCATTTT.

J is TRBJ1-4 and V is TRBV2; D is perhaps TRBD1 (5 bases). The CDR3 sequence is 16 residues long. Germline V lookup: CDR1 SNHLY, CDR2 FYNNEI. Trimming shortened V by 2 bases and J by 6 bases, and 16 bases separated the two germline ends. As DNA, the CDR3 is TGTGCCAGCAGTGAATCCCGAGGGGCCTGGGATGAAAAACTGTTTTTT. Residues: CASSESRGAWDEKLFF.

This chain uses TRBV2 with TRBJ1-2; 9 nucleotides align to TRBD1. CDR3 size: 14 residues. V was pared by 6 bases and J by 8 bases, with 10 bases of the junction left unmatched. Germline-derived CDR1 and CDR2 are SNHLY and FYNNEI. The CDR3 DNA is TGTGCCAGCAGCAGCCGGGACAGGGTCGTGGGCTACACCTTC. Translated: CASSSRDRVVGYTF. The entire variable domain, with the rest obtained from reference TRBV2 and TRBJ1-2, is as follows: EPEVTQTPSHQVTQMGQEVILRCVPISNHLYFYWYRQILGQKVEFLVSFYNNEISEKSEIFDDQFSVERPDGSNFTLKIRSTKLEDSAMYFCASSSRDRVVGYTFGSGTRLTVV.

This chain connects TRBV12-3 or TRBV12-4 to TRBJ1-6; D is perhaps TRBD1 (5 bases). Trimming removed 5 bases from V and 7 bases from J, with 9 bases in between. CDR3 length equals 13 residues. The CDR3 DNA sequence: TGTGCCAGCAGTCGGGGGGGAAATTCACCCCTCCACTTT. Protein: CASSRGGNSPLHF.

The rearrangement links TRBV19 to TRBJ1-4; 8 bases fit TRBD1. CDR1 is LNHDA and CDR2 is SQIVND in the germline V gene (reference sequence). The CDR3 contains 14 residues. The junction had 3 bases not matched to a gene; V was cut back by 3 bases and J by 6 bases. The CDR3 nucleotides read TGTGCCAGTAGTATCAGGGGGCAGCATGAAAAACTGTTTTTT. It is translated as CASSIRGQHEKLFF. Complete variable domain (other parts from reference TRBV19 and TRBJ1-4): DGGITQSPKYLFRKEGQNVTLSCEQNLNHDAMYWYRQDPGQGLRLIYYSQIVNDFQKGDIAEGYSVSREKKESFPLTVTSAQKNPTAFYLCASSIRGQHEKLFFGSGTQLSVL.

This chain connects TRBV18 to TRBJ1-1, with TRBD1 as a possible D gene (6 bases). This CDR3 has 14 residues. Trimming took off 2 bases at V and 4 bases at J, with 11 bases between the two ends. CDR1 is KGHSH, CDR2 LQKENI, per germline. The chain's CDR3 is CASSPTGASTEAFF. The CDR3 nucleotides read TGTGCCAGCTCACCAACGGGGGCGTCCACTGAAGCTTTCTTT.

The CDR3 DNA reads as TGTGCCAGCAGCCATCAGACAGGGGGCGTTGGTGGCTACACCTTC. It codes for CASSHQTGGVGGYTF. This sequence joins TRBV3-1 (or the pseudogene TRBV3-2) and TRBJ1-2, with 10 bases identical to TRBD1. CDR3 length: 15 residues. Germline loops: CDR1 LGHDT, CDR2 YNNKEL (reference sequence). The ends lost 3 bases at V and 7 bases at J; junction bases unmatched: 8.

The J gene is TRBJ2-5, the V gene TRBV21-1; the table gives TRBD1 as D, unverified against the DNA. TRBV21-1 is a documented pseudogene. This CDR3 has 16 residues. The DNA for the CDR3 is TGTGCCAGCAGCAAACCGTGGTGCAGGGGACAAGAGACCCAGTACTTC. Translating it yields CASSKPWCRGQETQYF.

The V call is TRBV4-1, the J call TRBJ1-1; no definite D call. Per germline, CDR1 MGHRA and CDR2 YSYEKL. This CDR3 spans 15 amino acids. Trimming cost V 2 bases and J 1 base, with 11 bases left between them. CDR3: CASSQPSGENTEAFF. The CDR3 DNA sequence: TGCGCCAGCAGCCAACCATCCGGGGAGAACACTGAAGCTTTCTTT.

The sample holds a few counts of this clone. The rearrangement uses TRBV30 and TRBJ2-5; 9 bases agree with TRBD2. The junction had 5 bases not matched to a gene; V was cut back by 3 bases and J by 0 bases. Germline V gene data show CDR1 as GTSNPN and CDR2 as SVGIG (reference sequence). CDR3 size: 15 residues. CDR3 DNA: TGTGCCTGGAGCAAACAGCGGGGGGACCAAGAGACCCAGTACTTC. Protein sequence: CAWSKQRGDQETQYF.

The chain employs TRBV6-5 and TRBJ1-1; 7 bases fit TRBD1. Losses at the gene ends were 6 bases for V and 4 bases for J; bases not matched to a gene: 5. Per the germline V gene, CDR1 is MNHEY and CDR2 is SVGAGI. This CDR3 is built from 13 residues. The CDR3 sequence is CASRDQGVTEAFF. The CDR3 DNA reads as TGTGCCAGCAGAGATCAGGGGGTCACTGAAGCTTTCTTT.

The chain is built from TRBV6-6 and TRBJ1-2, with a possible D match to TRBD1 (6 bases). The V and J ends lost 2 bases and 6 bases respectively, with 16 bases between them. Germline V gene sequence: CDR1 MNHNY, CDR2 SVGAGI (reference sequence). This CDR3 comprises 15 residues. CDR3 DNA sequence: TGTGCCAGCAGTTACGACAGGTTGAAAAGCAATGGCTACACCTTC. It yields the protein CASSYDRLKSNGYTF.